This is a list of T cell receptor beta chains from one sample in a study of identical twins. TCRdb independently ran MiXCR on the 5' RACE reads; one entry per CDR3 protein. The profile shows around 1.7 million distinct CDR3 sequences, around 33% of them singletons. What was sequenced was cord blood. The source of these receptors is a newborn girl in good health. The CDR3 runs from the conserved cysteine through the conserved F or W. Fields, in order: clone size, J gene, D gene, V gene, CDR3 DNA, CDR3 protein. A D gene is named only where the DNA matches it firmly. Some rows mark clone size as missing; the rest say once, few, many or name a class of expanded clone.

.	TRBJ2-5	.	TRBV9	TGTGCCAGCAGCGCCCCCCAGAGCGGACAAGAGACCCAGTACTTC	CASSAPQSGQETQYF
.	TRBJ1-1	.	TRBV27	TGTGCCAACCGGGGGGGGAAGGACACTGAAGCTTTCTTT	CANRGGKDTEAFF
.	TRBJ2-2	.	TRBV10-3	TGTGCCACCAGTGTGGTGGGTCGAGGCGGGGAGCTGTTTTTT	CATSVVGRGGELFF
few	TRBJ2-3	TRBD1	TRBV2	TGTGCCAGCCCAGGACAGGTCACAGATACGCAGTATTTT	CASPGQVTDTQYF
few	TRBJ2-1	TRBD2	TRBV11-2	TGTGCCAGCAGCCCTCCAGCGGGGGGGCCGATTGGTGAGCAGTTCTTC	CASSPPAGGPIGEQFF
.	TRBJ1-6	.	TRBV27	TGTGCCAGCAGTTTAGGGATTACTCTTTATAATTCACCCCTCCACTTT	CASSLGITLYNSPLHF
.	TRBJ2-1	TRBD2	TRBV25-1	TGTGCCAGCAGTGAATTAAAGAAAGCGGGAAAATCGAATGAGCAGTTCTTC	CASSELKKAGKSNEQFF
few	TRBJ2-7	TRBD2	TRBV20-1	TGCAGTGCTAGAGATAAGTTTGTGGCTAGCGGGACACTACCCTACGAGCAGTACTTC	CSARDKFVASGTLPYEQYF
.	TRBJ2-1	.	TRBV5-1	TGCGCCAGCAGCTTGAGGCGACCCGATGGGGAGCAGTTCTTC	CASSLRRPDGEQFF
few	TRBJ1-2	.	TRBV12-3/TRBV12-4	TGTGCCAGCACCTCAACCGGGACGGCTAACTATGGCTACACCTTC	CASTSTGTANYGYTF
few	TRBJ2-2	.	TRBV29-1	TGCAGCGTTGACTTGACCGGGGAGCTGTTTTTT	CSVDLTGELFF
.	TRBJ2-1	TRBD1	TRBV4-1	TGCGCCAGCAGCCAACAGAGGGACAGCTCCTACAATGAGCAGTTCTTC	CASSQQRDSSYNEQFF
few	TRBJ1-2	TRBD1	TRBV20-1	TGCAGTGCCCCATCGGGACAGGATTCTTATGGCTACACCTTC	CSAPSGQDSYGYTF
.	TRBJ2-1	TRBD2	TRBV6-1	TGTGCCAGCAGATCGGGACTAGCGGGAGGGCCACTCTACAATGAGCAGTTCTTC	CASRSGLAGGPLYNEQFF
.	TRBJ1-1	.	TRBV3-1	TGTGCCAGCAGCCCCGCCCCAGAGTTAAAGAACACTGAAGCTTTCTTT	CASSPAPELKNTEAFF